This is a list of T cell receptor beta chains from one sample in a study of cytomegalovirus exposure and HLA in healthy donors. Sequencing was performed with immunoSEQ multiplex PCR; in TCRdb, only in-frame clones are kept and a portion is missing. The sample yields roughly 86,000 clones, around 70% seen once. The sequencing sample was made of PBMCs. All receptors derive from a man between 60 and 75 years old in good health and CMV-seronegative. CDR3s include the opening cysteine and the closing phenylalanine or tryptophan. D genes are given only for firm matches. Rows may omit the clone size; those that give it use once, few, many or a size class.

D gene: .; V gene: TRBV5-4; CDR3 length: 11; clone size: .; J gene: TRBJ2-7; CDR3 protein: CASSSSYEQYF; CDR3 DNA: TGTGCCAGCAGTTCGTCCTACGAGCAGTACTTC
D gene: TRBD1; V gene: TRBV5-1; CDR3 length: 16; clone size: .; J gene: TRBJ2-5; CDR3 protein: CASSLAVDRGLETQYF; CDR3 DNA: TGCGCCAGCAGCTTGGCCGTCGACAGGGGGCTGGAGACCCAGTACTTC
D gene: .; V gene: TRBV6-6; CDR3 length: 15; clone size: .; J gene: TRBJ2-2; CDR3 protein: CASTLDDQNTGELFF; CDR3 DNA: TGTGCCAGCACCCTAGACGACCAAAACACCGGGGAGCTGTTTTTT
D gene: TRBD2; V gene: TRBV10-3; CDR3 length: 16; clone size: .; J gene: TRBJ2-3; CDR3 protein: CAISEASGGAKDTQYF; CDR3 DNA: TGTGCCATCAGTGAGGCGAGCGGGGGGGCGAAAGATACGCAGTATTTT
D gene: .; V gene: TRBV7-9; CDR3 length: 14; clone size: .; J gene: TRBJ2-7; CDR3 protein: CASSLRDTAYEQYF; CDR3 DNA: TGTGCCAGCAGCCTTCGGGACACAGCCTACGAGCAGTACTTC
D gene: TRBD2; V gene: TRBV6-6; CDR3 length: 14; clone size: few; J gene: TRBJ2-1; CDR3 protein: CASSSRGAGGEQFF; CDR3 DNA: TGTGCCAGCAGCTCCCGAGGAGCGGGAGGGGAGCAGTTCTTC
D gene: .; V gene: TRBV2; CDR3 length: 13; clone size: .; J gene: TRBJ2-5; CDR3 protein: CASSEREAQTQYF; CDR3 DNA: TGTGCCAGCAGTGAAAGGGAGGCGCAGACCCAGTACTTC
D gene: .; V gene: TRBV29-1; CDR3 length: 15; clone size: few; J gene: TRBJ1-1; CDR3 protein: CSVVSPLGVRGKAFF; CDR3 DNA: TGCAGCGTTGTATCCCCCCTCGGGGTCCGGGGGAAAGCTTTCTTT
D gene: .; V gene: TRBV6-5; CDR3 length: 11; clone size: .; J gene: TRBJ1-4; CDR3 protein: CASSYGGKLFF; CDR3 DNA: TGTGCCAGCAGTTACGGAGGAAAACTGTTTTTT
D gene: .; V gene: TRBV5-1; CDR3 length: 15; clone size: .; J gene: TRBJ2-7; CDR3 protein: CASSSGQSGYYEQYF; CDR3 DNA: TGCGCCAGCAGCTCCGGACAGTCCGGATACTACGAGCAGTACTTC
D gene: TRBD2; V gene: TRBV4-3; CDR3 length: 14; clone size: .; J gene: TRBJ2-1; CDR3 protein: CASSQDAGGIEQFF; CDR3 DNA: TGCGCCAGCAGCCAAGATGCGGGGGGGATTGAGCAGTTCTTC
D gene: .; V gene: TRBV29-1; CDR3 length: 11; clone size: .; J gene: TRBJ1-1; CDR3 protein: CSVERSPEAFF; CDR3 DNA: TGCAGCGTTGAAAGAAGCCCTGAAGCTTTCTTT
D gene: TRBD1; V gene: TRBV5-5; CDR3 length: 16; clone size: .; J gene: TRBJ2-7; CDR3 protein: CASSLGTGGLGYEQYF; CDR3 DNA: TGTGCCAGCAGCTTGGGGACAGGGGGGTTGGGGTACGAGCAGTACTTC
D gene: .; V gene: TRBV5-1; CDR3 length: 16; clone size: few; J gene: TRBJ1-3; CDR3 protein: CASSPGRGSGRNTIYF; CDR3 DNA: TGCGCCAGCAGCCCGGGCAGGGGTTCTGGGAGAAACACCATATATTTT
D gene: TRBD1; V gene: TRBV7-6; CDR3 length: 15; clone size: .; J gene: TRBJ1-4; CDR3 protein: CASSPGTATNEKLFF; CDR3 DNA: TGTGCCAGCAGCCCGGGGACAGCAACTAATGAAAAACTGTTTTTT
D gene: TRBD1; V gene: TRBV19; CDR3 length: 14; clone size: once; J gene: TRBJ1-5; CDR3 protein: CASSIGRQGQPQHF; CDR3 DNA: TGTGCCAGTAGTATAGGGAGACAGGGGCAGCCCCAGCATTTT
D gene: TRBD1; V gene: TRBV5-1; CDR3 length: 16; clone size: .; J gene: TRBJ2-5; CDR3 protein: CASSLREGAPVGTQYF; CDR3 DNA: TGCGCCAGCAGCCTCCGAGAGGGGGCCCCGGTAGGGACCCAGTACTTC
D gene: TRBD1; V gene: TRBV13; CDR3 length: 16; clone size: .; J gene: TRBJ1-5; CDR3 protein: CASSSSRGPVNQPQHF; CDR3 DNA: TGTGCCAGCAGCTCATCCAGGGGGCCGGTGAATCAGCCCCAGCATTTT
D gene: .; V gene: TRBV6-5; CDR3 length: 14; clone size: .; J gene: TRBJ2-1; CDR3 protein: CASSYSYGSNEQFF; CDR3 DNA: TGTGCCAGCAGTTACTCGTACGGGTCCAATGAGCAGTTCTTC
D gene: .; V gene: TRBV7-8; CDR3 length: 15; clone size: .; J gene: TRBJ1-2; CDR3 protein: CASSWSGQPDYGYTF; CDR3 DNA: TGTGCCAGCAGCTGGAGCGGACAGCCGGACTATGGCTACACCTTC
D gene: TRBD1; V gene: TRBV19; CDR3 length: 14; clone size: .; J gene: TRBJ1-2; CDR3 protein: CASRATGSNYGYTF; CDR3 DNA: TGTGCCAGTAGAGCGACAGGGAGCAACTATGGCTACACCTTC
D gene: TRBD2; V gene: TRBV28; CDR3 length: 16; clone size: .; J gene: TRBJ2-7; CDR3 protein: CASSSPASGSSYEQYF; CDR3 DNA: TGTGCCAGCAGTTCCCCAGCTAGCGGGAGTTCCTACGAGCAGTACTTC
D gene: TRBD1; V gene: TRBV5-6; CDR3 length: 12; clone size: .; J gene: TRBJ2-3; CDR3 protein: CASREGTGGQYF; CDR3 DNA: TGTGCCAGCAGGGAGGGAACAGGGGGGCAGTATTTT
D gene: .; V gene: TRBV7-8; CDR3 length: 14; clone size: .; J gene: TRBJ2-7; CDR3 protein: CASSPRAGALEQYF; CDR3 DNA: TGTGCCAGCAGCCCTCGGGCAGGGGCTCTCGAGCAGTACTTC
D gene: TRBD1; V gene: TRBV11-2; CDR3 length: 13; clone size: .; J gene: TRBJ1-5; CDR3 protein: CASSLDRDQPQHF; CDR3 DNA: TGTGCCAGCAGCCTAGACAGGGATCAGCCCCAGCATTTT
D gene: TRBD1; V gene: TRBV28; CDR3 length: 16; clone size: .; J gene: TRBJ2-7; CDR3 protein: CASSSPDRGISYEQYF; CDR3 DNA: TGTGCCAGCAGTTCTCCGGACAGGGGGATCTCCTACGAGCAGTACTTC
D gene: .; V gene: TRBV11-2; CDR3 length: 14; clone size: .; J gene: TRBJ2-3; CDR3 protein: CASSLDLYTDTQYF; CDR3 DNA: TGTGCCAGCAGCTTAGACCTTTACACAGATACGCAGTATTTT
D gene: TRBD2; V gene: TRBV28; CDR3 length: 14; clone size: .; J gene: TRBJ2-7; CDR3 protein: CASSFLSGSYEQYF; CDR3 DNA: TGTGCCAGCAGTTTCCTTAGCGGGAGCTACGAGCAGTACTTC
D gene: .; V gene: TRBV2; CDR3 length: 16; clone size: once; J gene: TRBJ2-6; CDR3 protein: CASSEGGGTGANVLTF; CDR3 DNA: TGTGCCAGCAGTGAGGGGGGGGGCACTGGGGCCAACGTCCTGACTTTC
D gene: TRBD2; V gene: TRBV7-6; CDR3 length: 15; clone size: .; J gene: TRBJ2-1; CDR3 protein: CASSLVLAGGNEQFF; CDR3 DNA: TGTGCCAGCAGCTTAGTCCTAGCGGGAGGAAATGAGCAGTTCTTC
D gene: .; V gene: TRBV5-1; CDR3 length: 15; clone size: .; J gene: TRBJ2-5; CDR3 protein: CASSPSHSIGETQYF; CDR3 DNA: TGCGCCAGCAGCCCCTCTCATAGTATCGGAGAGACCCAGTACTTC
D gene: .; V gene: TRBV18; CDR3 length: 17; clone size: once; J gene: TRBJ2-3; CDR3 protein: CASSPPSGGRSTDTQYF; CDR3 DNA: TGTGCCAGCTCACCTCCCTCGGGCGGGCGGAGCACAGATACGCAGTATTTT
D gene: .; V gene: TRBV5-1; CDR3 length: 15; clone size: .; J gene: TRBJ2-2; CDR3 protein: CASSLGQGNTGELFF; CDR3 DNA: TGCGCCAGCAGCTTGGGTCAGGGGAACACCGGGGAGCTGTTTTTT
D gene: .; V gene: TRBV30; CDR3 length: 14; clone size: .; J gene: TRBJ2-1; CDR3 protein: CAWSTIGAYNEQFF; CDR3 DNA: TGTGCCTGGAGTACGATAGGGGCGTACAATGAGCAGTTCTTC
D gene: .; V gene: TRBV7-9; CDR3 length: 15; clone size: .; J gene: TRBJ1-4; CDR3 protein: CASSPLTGFNEKLFF; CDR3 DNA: TGTGCCAGCAGCCCATTGACAGGCTTTAATGAAAAACTGTTTTTT
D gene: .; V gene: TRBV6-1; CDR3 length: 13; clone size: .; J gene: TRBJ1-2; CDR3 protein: CASSEGRGYGYTF; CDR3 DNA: TGTGCCAGCAGTGAGGGGCGCGGCTATGGCTACACCTTC
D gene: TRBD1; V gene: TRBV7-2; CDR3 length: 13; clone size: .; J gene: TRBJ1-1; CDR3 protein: CASNDRGMAEAFF; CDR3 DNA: TGTGCCAGCAACGACAGGGGTATGGCTGAAGCTTTCTTT
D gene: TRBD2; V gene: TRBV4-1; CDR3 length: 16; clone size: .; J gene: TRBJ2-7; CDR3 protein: CASSQSTSGGAYEQYF; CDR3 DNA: TGCGCCAGCAGCCAATCGACTAGCGGGGGGGCCTACGAGCAGTACTTC
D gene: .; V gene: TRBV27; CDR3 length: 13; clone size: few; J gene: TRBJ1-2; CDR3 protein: CASSLSLTNGYTF; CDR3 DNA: TGTGCCAGCAGTTTATCATTGACAAATGGCTACACCTTC
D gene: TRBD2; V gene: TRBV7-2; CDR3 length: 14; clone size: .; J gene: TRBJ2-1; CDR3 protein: CASSSGLEAAEQFF; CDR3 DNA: TGTGCCAGCAGCTCGGGACTAGAGGCTGCTGAGCAGTTCTTC
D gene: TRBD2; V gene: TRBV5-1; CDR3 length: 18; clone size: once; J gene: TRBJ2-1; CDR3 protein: CASSLVIGTSGRAGEQFF; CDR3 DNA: TGCGCCAGCAGCTTGGTAATTGGGACTAGCGGGAGGGCCGGCGAGCAGTTCTTC
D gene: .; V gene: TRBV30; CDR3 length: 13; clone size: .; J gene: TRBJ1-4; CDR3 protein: CAWSVGRVEKLFF; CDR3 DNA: TGTGCCTGGAGTGTTGGGAGGGTCGAAAAACTGTTTTTT
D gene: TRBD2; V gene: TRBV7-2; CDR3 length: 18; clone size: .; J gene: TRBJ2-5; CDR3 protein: CASSRGGLAGGRQETQYF; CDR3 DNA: TGTGCCAGCAGCCGGGGGGGACTAGCGGGGGGGCGGCAAGAGACCCAGTACTTC
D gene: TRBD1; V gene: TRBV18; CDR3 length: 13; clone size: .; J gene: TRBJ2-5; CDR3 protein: CASSRGQQETQYF; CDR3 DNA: TGTGCCAGCTCACGGGGACAGCAAGAGACCCAGTACTTC
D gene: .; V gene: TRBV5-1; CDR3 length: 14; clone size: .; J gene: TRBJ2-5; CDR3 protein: CASSLWAQQETQYF; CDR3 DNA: TGCGCCAGCAGCTTGTGGGCCCAACAAGAGACCCAGTACTTC
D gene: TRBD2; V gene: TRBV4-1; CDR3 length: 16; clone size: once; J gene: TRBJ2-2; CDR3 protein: CASSHSPRGGSGELFF; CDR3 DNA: TGCGCCAGCAGCCATTCTCCCCGGGGAGGGTCCGGGGAGCTGTTTTTT
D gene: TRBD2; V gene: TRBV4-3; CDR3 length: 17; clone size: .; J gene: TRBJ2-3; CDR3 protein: CASSQDLASGATDTQYF; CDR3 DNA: TGCGCCAGCAGCCAAGATTTAGCTAGCGGAGCCACAGATACGCAGTATTTT
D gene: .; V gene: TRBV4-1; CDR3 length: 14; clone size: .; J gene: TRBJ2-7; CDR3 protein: CASSYRTDSYEQYF; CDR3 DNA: TGCGCCAGCAGCTACAGGACGGACTCCTACGAGCAGTACTTC
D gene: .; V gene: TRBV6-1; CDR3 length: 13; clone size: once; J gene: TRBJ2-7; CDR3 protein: CASSITAYYEQYF; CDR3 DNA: TGTGCCAGCAGCATTACAGCCTACTACGAGCAGTACTTC
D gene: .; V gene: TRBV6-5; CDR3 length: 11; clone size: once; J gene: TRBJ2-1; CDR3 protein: CASRSYNEQFF; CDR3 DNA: TGTGCCAGCAGGTCATACAATGAGCAGTTCTTC